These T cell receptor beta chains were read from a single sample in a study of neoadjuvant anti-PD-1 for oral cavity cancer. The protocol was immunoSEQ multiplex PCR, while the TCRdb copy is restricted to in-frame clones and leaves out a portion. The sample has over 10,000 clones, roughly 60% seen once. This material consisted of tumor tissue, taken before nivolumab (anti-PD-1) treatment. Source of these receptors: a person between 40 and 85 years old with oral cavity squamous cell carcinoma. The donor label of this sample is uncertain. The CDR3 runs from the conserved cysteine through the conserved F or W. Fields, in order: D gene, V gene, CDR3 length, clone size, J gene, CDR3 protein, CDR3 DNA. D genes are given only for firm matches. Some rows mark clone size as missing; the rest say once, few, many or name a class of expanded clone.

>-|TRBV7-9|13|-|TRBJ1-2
CASSRGQNYGYTF
TGTGCCAGCAGCCGAGGGCAGAACTATGGCTACACCTTC
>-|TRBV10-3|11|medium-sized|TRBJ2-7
CAIGPRREQYF
TGTGCCATCGGACCTCGACGCGAGCAGTACTTC
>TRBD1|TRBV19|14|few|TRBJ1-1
CASSSRQGPTEAFF
TGTGCCAGTAGTTCCAGACAGGGCCCCACTGAAGCTTTCTTT
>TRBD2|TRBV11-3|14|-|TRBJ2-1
CASSLNSGGGEQFF
TGTGCCAGCAGCTTAAATTCCGGGGGGGGCGAGCAGTTCTTC
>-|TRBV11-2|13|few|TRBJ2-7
CASSFRGVYEQYF
TGTGCCAGCAGCTTCCGAGGGGTCTACGAGCAGTACTTC
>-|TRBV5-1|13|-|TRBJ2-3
CASSSGTLHTQYF
TGCGCCAGCAGTTCCGGGACTCTCCATACGCAGTATTTT
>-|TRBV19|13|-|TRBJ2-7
CASSIDGWGEQYF
TGTGCCAGTAGTATAGACGGCTGGGGCGAGCAGTACTTC
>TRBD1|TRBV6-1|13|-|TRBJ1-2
CASIPDRAYGYTF
TGTGCCAGCATACCTGACAGGGCCTATGGCTACACCTTC
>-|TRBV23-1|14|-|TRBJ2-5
CASSLRRVWETQYF
TGCGCCAGCAGTCTACGGCGGGTGTGGGAGACCCAGTACTTC
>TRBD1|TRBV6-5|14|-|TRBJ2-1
CASSWTGLYNEQFF
TGTGCCAGCAGTTGGACAGGGCTCTACAATGAGCAGTTCTTC
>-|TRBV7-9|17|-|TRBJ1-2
CASSFDGTAPNNYGYTF
TGTGCCAGCAGCTTCGACGGGACGGCCCCCAATAACTATGGCTACACCTTC
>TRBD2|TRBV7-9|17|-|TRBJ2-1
CASSLRASGRAIDEQFF
TGTGCCAGCAGCTTAAGGGCTAGCGGGAGGGCCATAGATGAGCAGTTCTTC
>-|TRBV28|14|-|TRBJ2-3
CASKKRSVTDTQYF
TGTGCCAGCAAAAAGCGATCGGTCACAGATACGCAGTATTTT
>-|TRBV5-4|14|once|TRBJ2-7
CASSQESRTYEQYF
TGTGCCAGCAGCCAAGAAAGCCGTACCTACGAGCAGTACTTC
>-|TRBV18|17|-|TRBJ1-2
CASSPDTWGGSDYGYTF
TGTGCCAGCTCACCTGACACATGGGGGGGATCGGACTATGGCTACACCTTC
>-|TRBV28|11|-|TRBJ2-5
CASRALQTQYF
TGTGCCAGCCGCGCCCTGCAGACCCAGTACTTC
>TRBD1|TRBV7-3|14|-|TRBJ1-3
CASSLNKGANTIYF
TGTGCCAGCAGCTTAAACAAGGGGGCAAACACCATATATTTT
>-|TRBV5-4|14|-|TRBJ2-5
CASSMAGWQETQYF
TGTGCCAGCAGCATGGCGGGCTGGCAAGAGACCCAGTACTTC
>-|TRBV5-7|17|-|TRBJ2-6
CASSFATGPGGANVLTF
TGTGCCAGCAGCTTTGCCACAGGGCCCGGAGGGGCCAACGTCCTGACTTTC
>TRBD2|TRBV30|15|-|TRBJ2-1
CAWSALGGRINEQFF
TGTGCCTGGAGCGCTCTTGGCGGGAGAATAAATGAGCAGTTCTTC
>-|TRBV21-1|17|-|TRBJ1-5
CASSNWWTGLSNQPQHF
TGTGCCAGCAGCAACTGGTGGACAGGGCTTAGCAATCAGCCCCAGCATTTT
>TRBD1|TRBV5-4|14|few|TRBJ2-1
CASSSGQGGNEQFF
TGTGCCAGCAGCTCCGGACAGGGTGGTAATGAGCAGTTCTTC
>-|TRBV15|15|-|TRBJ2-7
CATSRQRGIPEEQYF
TGTGCCACCAGCAGACAAAGGGGCATCCCTGAGGAGCAGTACTTC
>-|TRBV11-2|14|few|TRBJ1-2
CASSFPQSPYGYTF
TGTGCCAGCAGCTTCCCGCAATCCCCTTATGGCTACACCTTC
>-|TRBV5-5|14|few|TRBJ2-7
CASSLALGRYEQYF
TGTGCCAGCAGCTTGGCCCTCGGCAGATACGAGCAGTACTTC
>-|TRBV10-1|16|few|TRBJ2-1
CASSEAFSAEGNEQFF
TGCGCCAGCAGTGAAGCCTTCTCAGCCGAGGGCAATGAGCAGTTCTTC
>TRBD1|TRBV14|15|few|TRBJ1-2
CASSSSGTGPHGYTF
TGTGCCAGCAGCTCGAGCGGGACAGGCCCCCATGGCTACACCTTC
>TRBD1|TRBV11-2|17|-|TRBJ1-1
CASSLGLGQGRNTEAFF
TGTGCCAGCAGCTTGGGATTAGGACAGGGAAGAAACACTGAAGCTTTCTTT
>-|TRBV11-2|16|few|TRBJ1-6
CASSLARGGPFSPLHF
TGTGCCAGCAGCTTAGCTCGGGGGGGACCCTTTTCACCCCTCCACTTT
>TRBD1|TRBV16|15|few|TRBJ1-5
CASSDTGADNQPQHF
TGTGCCAGCAGCGACACAGGGGCTGACAATCAGCCCCAGCATTTT
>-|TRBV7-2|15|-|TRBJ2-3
CASRPEGFSTDTQYF
TGTGCCAGCAGGCCTGAAGGGTTCAGCACAGATACGCAGTATTTT
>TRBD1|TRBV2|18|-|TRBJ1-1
CASSVPGQGAPPNTEAFF
TGTGCCAGCAGTGTCCCGGGACAGGGAGCACCACCGAACACTGAAGCTTTCTTT
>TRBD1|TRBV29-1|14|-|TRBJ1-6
CSVEDGTGSSPLHF
TGCAGCGTTGAAGACGGGACAGGTAGTTCACCCCTCCACTTT
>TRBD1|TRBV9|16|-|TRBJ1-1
CASSPSTGKENTEAFF
TGTGCCAGCAGCCCTTCGACAGGGAAGGAAAACACTGAAGCTTTCTTT
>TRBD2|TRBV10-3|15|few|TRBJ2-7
CAISAGLAGGYEQYF
TGTGCCATCAGCGCGGGACTAGCGGGAGGATACGAGCAGTACTTC
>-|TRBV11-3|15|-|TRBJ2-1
CASSPTAVSYNEQFF
TGTGCCAGCAGCCCCACGGCGGTTTCCTACAATGAGCAGTTCTTC
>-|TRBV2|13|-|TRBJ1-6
CASKGTENSPLHF
TGTGCCAGCAAGGGAACAGAGAATTCACCCCTCCACTTT
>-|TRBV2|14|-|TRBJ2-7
CASRRFQAPYEQYF
TGTGCCAGCAGGAGGTTCCAGGCTCCCTACGAGCAGTACTTC
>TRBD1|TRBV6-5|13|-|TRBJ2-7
CASLRGQGTEQYF
TGTGCCAGTCTACGGGGACAGGGTACCGAGCAGTACTTC
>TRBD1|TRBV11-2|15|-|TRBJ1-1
CASSSYRGMNTEAFF
TGTGCCAGCAGCTCGTACAGGGGCATGAACACTGAAGCTTTCTTT
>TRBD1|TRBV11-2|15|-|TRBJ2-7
CASSPPGQLRVQQYF
TGTGCCAGCAGCCCGCCGGGACAGTTGAGGGTCCAGCAGTACTTC
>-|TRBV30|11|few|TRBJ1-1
CANSGRVEAFF
TGTGCCAACTCGGGGCGGGTTGAAGCTTTCTTT
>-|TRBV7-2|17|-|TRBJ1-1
CASISGSRLALNTEAFF
TGTGCCAGCATCTCCGGGAGCCGCCTTGCTCTTAACACTGAAGCTTTCTTT
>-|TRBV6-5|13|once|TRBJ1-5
CASTPGGNQPQHF
TGTGCCAGCACCCCGGGAGGGAATCAGCCCCAGCATTTT
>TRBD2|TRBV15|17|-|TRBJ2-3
CATSRGPSGGDPDTQYF
TGTGCCACCAGCAGAGGCCCTAGCGGGGGGGATCCAGATACGCAGTATTTT
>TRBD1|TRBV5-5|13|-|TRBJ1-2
CASSPGQVHLYTF
TGTGCCAGCAGTCCGGGACAGGTCCATTTGTACACCTTC
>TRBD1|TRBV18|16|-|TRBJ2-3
CASSPRKTGTTDTQYF
TGTGCCAGCTCACCAAGGAAGACAGGGACCACAGATACGCAGTATTTT
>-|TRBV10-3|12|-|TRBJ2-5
CAISGAKETQYF
TGTGCCATCAGTGGAGCCAAAGAGACCCAGTACTTC
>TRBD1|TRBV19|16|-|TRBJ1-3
CASSQGQASSGNTIYF
TGTGCCAGTAGTCAAGGACAGGCCAGCTCTGGAAACACCATATATTTT
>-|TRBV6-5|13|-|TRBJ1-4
CASSLAANEKLFF
TGTGCCAGCAGTTTGGCAGCTAATGAAAAACTGTTTTTT
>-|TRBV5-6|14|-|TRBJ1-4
CASSFRDYNEKLFF
TGTGCCAGCAGCTTCCGGGATTATAATGAAAAACTGTTTTTT
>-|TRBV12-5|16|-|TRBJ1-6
CASGSPPGRDNSPLHF
TGTGCTAGTGGTTCTCCTCCGGGGAGGGATAATTCACCCCTCCACTTT
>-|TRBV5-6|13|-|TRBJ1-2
CASTWGRGDGYTF
TGTGCCAGCACCTGGGGGAGGGGCGATGGCTACACCTTC
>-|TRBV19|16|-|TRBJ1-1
CASSITPGALSTEAFF
TGTGCCAGTAGTATAACCCCAGGGGCGTTAAGCACTGAAGCTTTCTTT
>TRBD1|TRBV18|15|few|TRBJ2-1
CASSTGTGAYNEQFF
TGTGCCAGCTCAACCGGGACAGGGGCCTACAATGAGCAGTTCTTC
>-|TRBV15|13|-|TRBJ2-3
CATSRDLGDTQYF
TGTGCCACCAGCAGAGATCTAGGAGATACGCAGTATTTT
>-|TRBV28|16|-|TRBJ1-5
CASRPFRDRGNQPQHF
TGTGCCAGCCGACCCTTCAGGGATCGGGGCAATCAGCCCCAGCATTTT
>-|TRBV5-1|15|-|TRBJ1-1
CASSLAGSTDTEAFF
TGCGCCAGCAGCTTGGCAGGCAGCACAGACACTGAAGCTTTCTTT
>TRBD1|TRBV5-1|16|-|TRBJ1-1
CASSFAHRGKNTEAFF
TGCGCCAGCAGCTTTGCCCACAGGGGGAAGAACACTGAAGCTTTCTTT
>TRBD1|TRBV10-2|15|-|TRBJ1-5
CASRTGEYSNQPQHF
TGCGCCAGCAGGACAGGGGAATATAGCAATCAGCCCCAGCATTTT